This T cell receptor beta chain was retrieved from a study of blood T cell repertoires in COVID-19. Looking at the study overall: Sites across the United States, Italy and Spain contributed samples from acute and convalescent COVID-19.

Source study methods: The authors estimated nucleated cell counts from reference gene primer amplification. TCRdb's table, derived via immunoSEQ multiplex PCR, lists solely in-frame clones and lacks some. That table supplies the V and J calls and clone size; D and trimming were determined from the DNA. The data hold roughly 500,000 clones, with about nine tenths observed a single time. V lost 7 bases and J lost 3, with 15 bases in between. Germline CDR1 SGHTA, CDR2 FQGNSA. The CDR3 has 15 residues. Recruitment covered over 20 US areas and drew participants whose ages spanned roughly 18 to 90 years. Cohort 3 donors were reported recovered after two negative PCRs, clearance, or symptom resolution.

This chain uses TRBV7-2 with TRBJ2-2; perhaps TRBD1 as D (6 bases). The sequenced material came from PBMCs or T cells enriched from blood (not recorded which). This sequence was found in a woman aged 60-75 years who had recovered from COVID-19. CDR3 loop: CASKGVGMDTGELFF. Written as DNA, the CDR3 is TGTGCCAGCAAGGGGGTGGGGATGGACACCGGGGAGCTGTTTTTT.